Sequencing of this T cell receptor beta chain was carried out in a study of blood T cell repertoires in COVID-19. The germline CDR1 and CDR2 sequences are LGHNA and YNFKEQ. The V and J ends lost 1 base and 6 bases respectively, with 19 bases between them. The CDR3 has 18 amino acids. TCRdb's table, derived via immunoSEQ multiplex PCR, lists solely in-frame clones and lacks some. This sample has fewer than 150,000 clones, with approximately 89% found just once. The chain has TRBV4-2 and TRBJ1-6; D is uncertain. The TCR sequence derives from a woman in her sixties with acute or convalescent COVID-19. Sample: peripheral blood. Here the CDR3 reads CASSQGPPDRPGNSPLHF. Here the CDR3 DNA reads TGTGCCAGCAGCCAAGGGCCCCCCGATCGACCGGGTAATTCACCCCTCCACTTT.